This T cell receptor (beta chain) was recovered during a study of T-cell reconstitution after alpha-beta-depleted transplantation in children. The germline CDR1 and CDR2 sequences are MNHEY and SVGAGI. The CDR3 is made up of 16 amino acids. The ends lost 0 bases at V and 6 bases at J; junction bases unmatched: 6. As it was prepared, the TCRbeta library received unique molecular identifiers. Using its own MiXCR run on the PCR reads, TCRdb lists one record per CDR3 protein. The repertoire holds over 150,000 distinct CDR3 sequences, with approximately 6.9% as singletons. Whole-study results and caveats: Surviving recipient T cells and thymic progenitors produced the high day-60 TCRbeta diversity seen in some patients. T-cell numbers and diversity, one year after transplant, stemmed largely from T cells that were newly produced. The study reportedly traced alpha-beta T cells about two months after transplant to several hundred expanded graft clones.

This clonotype was picked up a small number of times. Antigen specificity is unknown. The TCR sequence derives from a boy between 2 and 10 years old with acute lymphoblastic leukemia, due to receive a stem cell transplant. This chain joins TRBV6-5 and TRBJ2-2; TRBD2 matches at 8 bases. The sequencing here drew on PBMCs, taken before TCRalphabeta/CD19-depleted stem cell transplant. The CDR3 protein is CASSYSSSGGAGELFF. CDR3 DNA: TGTGCCAGCAGTTACTCGAGCAGCGGGGGAGCCGGGGAGCTGTTTTTT.